This is a list of T cell receptor beta chains from one sample in a study of blood T cell repertoires in COVID-19. Generated by immunoSEQ multiplex PCR, the TCRdb table keeps only in-frame clones and is missing some. Among more than 200,000 clones listed, approximately 80% were seen once. What was sequenced was PBMCs or T cells enriched from blood (not recorded which). The receptor source for this set is a woman aged 40 to 55 with acute COVID-19. The CDR3 runs from the conserved cysteine through the conserved F or W. A D gene is named only where the DNA matches it firmly. Where a row states a size, it is once, few, many or the class of an expanded clone; other rows omit it.

v_call,d_call,clone_size,j_call,cdr3_nt,cdr3_aa
TRBV6-5,TRBD1,NA,TRBJ1-1,TGTGCCAGCAGTTACTCTACGACAGGGGCGAACACTGAAGCTTTCTTT,CASSYSTTGANTEAFF
TRBV9,TRBD1,NA,TRBJ1-1,TGTGCCAGCAGCGTACAGGGGGCGTACACTGAAGCTTTCTTT,CASSVQGAYTEAFF
TRBV9,TRBD1,NA,TRBJ1-2,TGTGCCAGCAGCGTTGGGACAGGGGGCGGCTCTAACTATGGCTACACCTTC,CASSVGTGGGSNYGYTF
TRBV11-3,NA,NA,TRBJ2-2,TGTGCCAGCAGCTTAGATCGGGGTGGAGCCTCGAACACCGGGGAGCTGTTTTTT,CASSLDRGGASNTGELFF
TRBV19,NA,NA,TRBJ2-6,TGTGCCAGTAGTATTCAGGGCTCTGGGGCCAACGTCCTGACTTTC,CASSIQGSGANVLTF
TRBV5-4,TRBD2,NA,TRBJ2-7,TGTGCCAGCAGCTCTGGACTAGCCGCCTACGAGCAGTACTTC,CASSSGLAAYEQYF
TRBV6-5,NA,NA,TRBJ2-5,TGTGCCAGCAGTTACTCAGGGGCCCAGTACTTC,CASSYSGAQYF
TRBV5-1,NA,NA,TRBJ2-1,TGCGCCAGCAGCTTGGGGAACAGGGACCACAATGAGCAGTTCTTC,CASSLGNRDHNEQFF
TRBV27,TRBD1,few,TRBJ2-2,TGTGCCAGCACCGGACAGGCCCTTGGGGAGCTGTTTTTT,CASTGQALGELFF
TRBV2,NA,few,TRBJ2-1,TGTGCCAGCCTTAACAATGAGCAGTTCTTC,CASLNNEQFF
TRBV27,TRBD1,once,TRBJ1-2,TGTGCCAGCAGTTCACAGGGGAGGGGCTACACCTTC,CASSSQGRGYTF
TRBV12-3/TRBV12-4,NA,NA,TRBJ1-6,TGTGCCAGCAGTAGGCAGGCGAATTCACCCCTCCACTTT,CASSRQANSPLHF
TRBV27,TRBD1,NA,TRBJ1-2,TGTGCCAGCAGTCTCAAACAGGGGGGCTATGGCTACACCTTC,CASSLKQGGYGYTF
TRBV5-1,TRBD2,NA,TRBJ2-7,TGCGCCAGCAGCTTGGCCTACGGGGGGGCAAACTACGAGCAGTACTTC,CASSLAYGGANYEQYF
TRBV5-5,TRBD1,NA,TRBJ1-4,TGTGCCAGCAGCTTGCCGACAGGGGTATTTGAAAAACTGTTTTTT,CASSLPTGVFEKLFF
TRBV29-1,NA,NA,TRBJ2-4,TGCAGCGTCCCCCCAGGAAACATTCAGTACTTC,CSVPPGNIQYF
TRBV3-1/TRBV3-2,NA,NA,TRBJ1-5,TGTGCCAGCAGCCAAGACGGGAATCAGCCCCAGCATTTT,CASSQDGNQPQHF
TRBV24-1,NA,NA,TRBJ2-2,TGTGCCACCAGTTGGGGGGGCCTCGGGGAGCTGTTTTTT,CATSWGGLGELFF
TRBV11-2,TRBD2,NA,TRBJ2-3,TGTGCCAGCACCCTATTTCCCCCGGGTAGCGGGAGGGGAGATACGCAGTATTTT,CASTLFPPGSGRGDTQYF
TRBV19,NA,NA,TRBJ1-2,TGTGCCAGTAGTATAGGACGACAGTATGGCTACACCTTC,CASSIGRQYGYTF
TRBV7-2,NA,NA,TRBJ2-4,TGTGCCAGCAGCTCCTCGGGAGAGGGTAGAGTTATTCAGTACTTC,CASSSSGEGRVIQYF
TRBV7-9,NA,NA,TRBJ2-2,TGTGCCAGCAGCTTAGGACTAGTGACCGGGGAGCTGTTTTTT,CASSLGLVTGELFF
TRBV28,NA,NA,TRBJ1-2,TGTGCCAGCAGTTTGGAGGGGCTTTTGGACGGCTACACCTTC,CASSLEGLLDGYTF
TRBV7-2,NA,NA,TRBJ1-3,TGTGCCAGCAGCTTAGGTCCGTCTAACTCTGGAAACACCATATATTTT,CASSLGPSNSGNTIYF
TRBV7-9,NA,NA,TRBJ2-5,TGTGCCAGTATGAGGGAGACCCAGTACTTC,CASMRETQYF
TRBV20-1,NA,NA,TRBJ2-7,TGCAGTGCCAGGGGAGAATACGAGCAGTACTTC,CSARGEYEQYF
TRBV19,TRBD1,few,TRBJ1-5,TGTGCCAGTAGTAATACAGGGGCACCCAATCAGCCCCAGCATTTT,CASSNTGAPNQPQHF
TRBV9,NA,NA,TRBJ1-1,TGTGCCAGCAGCCCGCGAGGGTTGAACACTGAAGCTTTCTTT,CASSPRGLNTEAFF
TRBV19,TRBD1,NA,TRBJ1-4,TGTGCCAGTAGTCCCTTCAGGGGGCGCGGTGAAAAACTGTTTTTT,CASSPFRGRGEKLFF
TRBV11-2,TRBD1,NA,TRBJ1-1,TGTGCCAGCAGCTTAGATAGGGGGACAGGGGTGAACACTGAAGCTTTCTTT,CASSLDRGTGVNTEAFF
TRBV28,TRBD2,NA,TRBJ2-5,TGTGCCAGCAGCCAAACTAGCGGGAGGCTGGAGACCCAGTACTTC,CASSQTSGRLETQYF
TRBV4-3,NA,NA,TRBJ2-3,TGCGCCAGCAGCCAGAACCCTCGAGCAGATACGCAGTATTTT,CASSQNPRADTQYF
TRBV12-3/TRBV12-4,TRBD2,few,TRBJ2-1,TGTGCCAGCATGACTAGCGGCTACAATGAGCAGTTCTTC,CASMTSGYNEQFF
TRBV12-3/TRBV12-4,NA,NA,TRBJ1-5,TGTGCCAGCAGTTTGCGCTCGAATCAGCCCCAGCATTTT,CASSLRSNQPQHF
TRBV2,NA,NA,TRBJ1-5,TGTGCCAGCAGTGTCCTGGGGGGGGTAAGCAATCAGCCCCAGCATTTT,CASSVLGGVSNQPQHF
TRBV19,NA,NA,TRBJ1-1,TGTGCCAGTAGTTCCCCTGGGGCGAACACTGAAGCTTTCTTT,CASSSPGANTEAFF
TRBV5-6,TRBD1,NA,TRBJ1-4,TGTGCCAGCAGCCGACCTCAGGGGGCGGATGAAAAACTGTTTTTT,CASSRPQGADEKLFF
TRBV15,NA,NA,TRBJ2-7,TGTGCCACCAGCAGAGGTCGGGACTACGAGCAGTACTTC,CATSRGRDYEQYF
TRBV28,TRBD1,NA,TRBJ1-2,TGTGCCAGCATAGGGGCCAGGGGGTATGGCTACACCTTC,CASIGARGYGYTF
TRBV27,NA,few,TRBJ2-3,TGTGCCAGCAGTTTCCGAGAGGGTACGCAGTATTTT,CASSFREGTQYF
TRBV21-1,NA,NA,TRBJ2-4,TGTGCCAGCAGTCCCAACAGGGGGGCGGCCAAAAACATTCAGTACTTC,CASSPNRGAAKNIQYF
TRBV11-1,NA,once,TRBJ1-1,TGTGCCAGCAGCCCAGGGTCCAACGCCGCTAACACTGAAGCTTTCTTT,CASSPGSNAANTEAFF
TRBV27,TRBD2,NA,TRBJ2-5,TGTGCCAGCAGTTTGACTAGCGGGAGGGCCGGAGAGACCCAGTACTTC,CASSLTSGRAGETQYF
TRBV4-2,TRBD2,NA,TRBJ2-1,TGTGCCAGCAGCCAAGACGCCGGGACTAGCGGGACCTATGAGCAGTTCTTC,CASSQDAGTSGTYEQFF
TRBV6-1,TRBD1,NA,TRBJ1-4,TGTGCCAGCAGTGAAAGGGACAGACGTAATGAAAAACTGTTTTTT,CASSERDRRNEKLFF
TRBV5-4,NA,NA,TRBJ1-2,TGTGCCAGCAGCCCCGGGACTCGGGGTTTCAATGGCTACACCTTC,CASSPGTRGFNGYTF
TRBV11-3,NA,once,TRBJ1-1,TGTGCCAGCGGTGACACTTCTGAAACTGAAGCTTTCTTT,CASGDTSETEAFF
TRBV18,TRBD2,NA,TRBJ2-1,TGTGCCAGCTCTCCCCTAGCGGGAAGCGATGAGCAGTTCTTC,CASSPLAGSDEQFF
TRBV24-1,NA,NA,TRBJ2-3,TGTGCCACCAGTGAGCGCAGGGGCCGCACAGATACGCAGTATTTT,CATSERRGRTDTQYF
TRBV5-1,TRBD1,NA,TRBJ1-1,TGCGCCAGCAGCCATCGACAGGGGGCCGGCACTGAAGCTTTCTTT,CASSHRQGAGTEAFF
TRBV3-1/TRBV3-2,NA,once,TRBJ2-2,TGTGCCAGCAGCCAAGTAACACAGGGAAGTACCGGGGAGCTGTTTTTT,CASSQVTQGSTGELFF
TRBV5-4,NA,NA,TRBJ2-6,TGTGCCAGCAGCTTGGACAGCTCCTCTGGGGCCAACGTCCTGACTTTC,CASSLDSSSGANVLTF
TRBV5-4,TRBD1,once,TRBJ1-4,TGTGCCAGCAGCTTGGCAGGGACAGGGGCCTCTGGAAAACTGTTTTTT,CASSLAGTGASGKLFF
TRBV6-1,TRBD1,NA,TRBJ2-1,TGTGCCAGCAGTGAAGACAGGGGGTTCTACAATGAGCAGTTCTTC,CASSEDRGFYNEQFF
TRBV6-5,NA,NA,TRBJ2-7,TGTGCCAGCAGTTCCTTGACAGGTGGCTACGAGCAGTACTTC,CASSSLTGGYEQYF
TRBV28,TRBD1,NA,TRBJ2-6,TGTGCCAGCAGTACTCGGGACAGGGCTGGGGCCAACGTCCTGACTTTC,CASSTRDRAGANVLTF
TRBV27,NA,NA,TRBJ2-7,TGTGCCAGCAGTTTCGGACAGTTTGGCGAGCAGTACTTC,CASSFGQFGEQYF
TRBV29-1,TRBD1,NA,TRBJ2-2,TGCAGCGTTGTGCGAGACAGGGACACCGGGGAGCTGTTTTTT,CSVVRDRDTGELFF
TRBV6-5,NA,NA,TRBJ1-3,TGTGCCAGCAGTTACTCCCGGCAGCGCTCTGGAAACACCATATATTTT,CASSYSRQRSGNTIYF